Reported below is one T cell receptor (beta chain). Its specificity is not known. A read error may produce the germline difference seen at one junction end. The lymph nodes were axillary draining lymph nodes from breast cancer patients. This sample stems from a study of breast tumors, draining lymph nodes, adjacent tissues. Study results and caveats: Data fit most tumor T cells coming from lymph node, expanding in tumor. The lymph node origin of tumor T cells was framed as consistent with a hypothesis, not demonstrated. Tumor repertoires ranked between lymph nodes and nontumor tissue in diversity, with V and J gene preferences.

TCRdb fed the multiplex PCR reads into MiXCR, producing one record per CDR3 protein. The sample consists of roughly 260,000 distinct CDR3 sequences, more than 30% of them appearing once. Sample: axillary lymph node tissue. This receptor was identified in a female donor with breast cancer. Some clones in this sample may be carry-over from other donors' samples.

As DNA, the CDR3 is TGTGCTAGTGGTTTGGTATCAGTGGGCGCCCCAAATTACTATGACTACACCTTC. Protein sequence: CASGLVSVGAPNYYDYTF. The chain couples TRBV12-5 to TRBJ1-2, with D hard to call. Looked up from germline, CDR1 is LGHNT and CDR2 is FRNRAP. The CDR3 consists of 18 residues.